The clone carrying this T cell receptor beta chain is classed as medium-sized. The antigen is unknown. Study-level points and caveats: Greatest tumor Treg TCR overlap was with tumor naive CD4+ cells. Larger-cohort validation covered only one TCR beta V-J rearrangement.

Full-length variable regions came from constant-region reverse primers plus semi-nested Nested Universal Primer A PCR. Using its own MiXCR run on the 5' RACE reads, TCRdb lists one record per CDR3 protein. The top ten hold about 7.9% of the sample, which has under 7,000 distinct CDR3 sequences, roughly 32% seen once. V lost 3 bases, J lost 4 bases, and 3 bases stayed unmatched. Germline CDR1 and CDR2: SEHNR and FQNEAQ (reference sequence). This CDR3 has 14 residues. Material for sequencing was memory CD4+ T cells sorted from a lymph node. Subset given: memory CD4+ T cells, CD4+CD45RO+CD25-. V is TRBV7-9 and J is TRBJ2-1, with TRBD2 matching 7 bases. The sequence was obtained from a female donor with breast cancer. The CDR3 nucleotides read TGTGCCAGCAGCTTTAGCGGGCAGTACAATGAGCAGTTCTTC. Translated, it gives CASSFSGQYNEQFF.